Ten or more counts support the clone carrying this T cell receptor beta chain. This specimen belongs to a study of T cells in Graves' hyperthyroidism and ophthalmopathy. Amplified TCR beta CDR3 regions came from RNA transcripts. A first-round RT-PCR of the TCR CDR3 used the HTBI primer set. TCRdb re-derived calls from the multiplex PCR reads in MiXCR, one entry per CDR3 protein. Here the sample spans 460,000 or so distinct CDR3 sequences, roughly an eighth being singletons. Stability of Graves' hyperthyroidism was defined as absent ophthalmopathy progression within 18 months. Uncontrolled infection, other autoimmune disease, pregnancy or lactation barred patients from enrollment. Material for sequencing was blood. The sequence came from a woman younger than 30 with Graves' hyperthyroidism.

CDR3 region: CASSGTDPKLFF. The CDR3 bases are TGTGCCAGCAGCGGGACAGACCCTAAACTGTTTTTT. V is TRBV2 and J is TRBJ1-4, with 7 bases matching TRBD1. Germline V CDR1 and CDR2: SNHLY, FYNNEI. The CDR3 is made up of 12 amino acids. With 6 bases clipped from V and 11 bases from J, the junction kept 6 bases outside the gene matches.